The T cell receptor beta chain under discussion was sequenced for a study of vaccination effects on CD4 cells after COVID-19. Study-wide results and caveats: No early post-infection timepoints were available in the study, which also included few convalescent patients. Healthy vaccinees' vaccine-induced clones included only 1 of 255 that recognized common cold coronaviruses.

With regard to this clone: Its antigen is unidentified.

After roughly 10 days in culture, the CD4+ T cells were isolated. Each participant was given two doses of one vaccine (BNT162b2 or mRNA-1273). According to the study, vaccine recipients showed no prior SARS-CoV-2 infection and negative nucleocapsid antibodies. Assay: immunoSEQ multiplex PCR; the TCRdb copy retains only in-frame clones and omits some. The sample shows 60,000 to 80,000 clones, roughly 81% of them seen only once. This CDR3 spans 15 amino acids. The V gene lost 5 bases and the J gene lost 4 bases, with 17 bases spanning the gap. Germline CDR1 SGHVS, CDR2 FQNEAQ. The sequenced sample was CD4+ T cells from PBMCs cultured without peptide, obtained after COVID-19 vaccination. The receptor was isolated from a human donor who received a COVID-19 vaccine. The chain links TRBV7-8 to TRBJ1-2; possibly TRBD1 for D (5 bases). CDR3 residues: CASSPGASAGYGYTF. The DNA of the CDR3 is TGTGCCAGCAGCCCTGGGGCTTCAGCGGGCTATGGCTACACCTTC.